Below, one T cell receptor (beta chain) is given with its context. Participants were placed into cohorts based on the clinical history they reported. Authors' methods: Using reference gene primer amplification, nucleated cell counts were estimated. Produced via immunoSEQ multiplex PCR; TCRdb's table is partial and in-frame only. The DNA was the basis for D and trimming; V, J and clone size are from that table. Here the sample spans approximately 170,000 clones, approximately 82% being singletons. This sample was taken from a study of blood T cell repertoires in COVID-19. Study at large: PBMCs, B-cell-depleted T cells, or T cells provided the cDNA or gDNA that made up the material.

The germline V gene encodes CDR1 LNHDA and CDR2 SQIVND (reference sequence). CDR3 length equals 15 residues. V lost 1 base, J lost 5 bases, and 3 bases stayed unmatched. The gene calls are TRBV19 and TRBJ2-2; 8 bases fit TRBD1. The receptor was derived from a woman aged 45 to 65 in a cohort exposed to, infected with or recovered from COVID-19 (not recorded which). The specimen sequenced was PBMCs or T cells enriched from blood (not recorded which). CDR3 nucleotides: TGTGCCAGTAGTATAGTCGGGACAGGTACCGGGGAGCTGTTTTTT. Translation: CASSIVGTGTGELFF.